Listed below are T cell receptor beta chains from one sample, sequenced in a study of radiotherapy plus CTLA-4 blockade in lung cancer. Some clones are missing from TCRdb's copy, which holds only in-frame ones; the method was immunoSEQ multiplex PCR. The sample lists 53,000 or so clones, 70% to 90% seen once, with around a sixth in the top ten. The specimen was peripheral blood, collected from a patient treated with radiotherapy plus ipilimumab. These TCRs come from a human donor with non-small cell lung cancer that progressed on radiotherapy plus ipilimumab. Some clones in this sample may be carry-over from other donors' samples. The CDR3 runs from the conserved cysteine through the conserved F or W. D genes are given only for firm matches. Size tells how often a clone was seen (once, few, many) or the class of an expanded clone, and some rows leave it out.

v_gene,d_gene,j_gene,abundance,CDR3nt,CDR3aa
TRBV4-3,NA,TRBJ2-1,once,TGCGCCAGCAGCCAAGGTCCATGGGGGGAGTCCTACAATGAGCAGTTCTTC,CASSQGPWGESYNEQFF
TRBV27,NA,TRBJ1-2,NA,TGTGCCAGCAGTCCCCGAGGGTACTATGGCTACACCTTC,CASSPRGYYGYTF
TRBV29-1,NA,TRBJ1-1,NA,TGCAGCGTTGAGGGGCAGGGGAACACTGAAGCTTTCTTT,CSVEGQGNTEAFF
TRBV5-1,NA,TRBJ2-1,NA,TGCGCCAGCAGCCCCCCCGGGGGTACCTCCTACAATGAGCAGTTCTTC,CASSPPGGTSYNEQFF
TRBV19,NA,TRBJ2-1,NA,TGTGCCAGTAGTATTGGGACTCCTAATGAGCAGTTCTTC,CASSIGTPNEQFF
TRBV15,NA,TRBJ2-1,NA,TGTGCCACCAGCAGCTCCAGGCTCAACGAGCAGTTCTTC,CATSSSRLNEQFF
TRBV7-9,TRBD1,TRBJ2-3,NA,TGTGCCAGCAGCTCAGGACAGGGAGGAGGCACAGATACGCAGTATTTT,CASSSGQGGGTDTQYF
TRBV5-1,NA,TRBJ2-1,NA,TGCGCCAGCACTTCGACGGGCAATGAGCAGTTCTTC,CASTSTGNEQFF
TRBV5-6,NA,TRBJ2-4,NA,TGTGCCAGCAGCTTGGCTGGGACTGCCAAAAACATTCAGTACTTC,CASSLAGTAKNIQYF
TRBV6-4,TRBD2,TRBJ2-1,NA,TGTGCCGGCAGTGACTCGACTAGCGGGAGCAATGAGCAGTTCTTC,CAGSDSTSGSNEQFF
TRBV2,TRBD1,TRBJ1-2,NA,TGTGCCAGCAGCCGGGACAGCAACCCCTATGGCTACACCTTC,CASSRDSNPYGYTF
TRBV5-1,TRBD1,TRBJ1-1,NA,TGCGCCAGCAGCCCAGACAGGGTAGGGAACACTGAAGCTTTCTTT,CASSPDRVGNTEAFF
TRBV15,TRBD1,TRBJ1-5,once,TGTGCCACCAGCCGGACAGGGGGCAATCAGCCCCAGCATTTT,CATSRTGGNQPQHF
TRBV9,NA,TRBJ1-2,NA,TGTGCCAGCAGCGCTGTCAGGGGTGAGAACTATGGCTACACCTTC,CASSAVRGENYGYTF
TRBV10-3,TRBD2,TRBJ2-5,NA,TGTGCCATCAGTGGAGATGGGGTAGCGGGTGGGACCCAGTACTTC,CAISGDGVAGGTQYF
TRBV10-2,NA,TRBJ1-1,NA,TGCGCCAGCAGTGAGTCGCGGGGGCTCACTGAAGCTTTCTTT,CASSESRGLTEAFF
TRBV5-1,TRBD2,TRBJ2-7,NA,TGCGCCAGCAGCGCAACGGAGCGGGGGAGTTACGAGCAGTACTTC,CASSATERGSYEQYF
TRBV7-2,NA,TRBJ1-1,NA,TGTGCCAGCAGCTTAGAAAGCAGGGTGAACACTGAAGCTTTCTTT,CASSLESRVNTEAFF
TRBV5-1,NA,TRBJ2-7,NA,TGCGCCAGCAGCGGGCTCAGCTCCTACGAGCAGTACTTC,CASSGLSSYEQYF
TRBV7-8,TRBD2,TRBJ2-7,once,TGTGCCAGCAGCTCCAGCGGGAGGGCCGCCGAGCAGTACTTC,CASSSSGRAAEQYF
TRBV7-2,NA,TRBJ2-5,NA,TGTGCCAGCAGCTTTGCGGATTTAGCCCAGTACTTC,CASSFADLAQYF
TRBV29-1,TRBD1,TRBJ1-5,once,TGCAGCGCTCTGACAGGGGAAAGGGATCAGCCCCAGCATTTT,CSALTGERDQPQHF
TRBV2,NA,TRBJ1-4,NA,TGTGCCGGGACCAGACAGGTTAATGAAAAACTGTTTTTT,CAGTRQVNEKLFF
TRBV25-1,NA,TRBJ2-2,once,TGTGCCAGCAGAGGCCGGGACAAGAACACCGGGGAGCTGTTTTTT,CASRGRDKNTGELFF
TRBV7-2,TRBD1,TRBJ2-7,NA,TGTGCCAGCAGCTTGACAGGGGGATCCTACGAGCAGTACTTC,CASSLTGGSYEQYF
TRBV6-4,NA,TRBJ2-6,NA,TGTGCCAGCAGTGACTCCAGGGGTGGGGCCAACGTCCTGACTTTC,CASSDSRGGANVLTF
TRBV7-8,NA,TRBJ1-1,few,TGTGCCAGCAGCTTTGAGAAGGGGGTGAACACTGAAGCTTTCTTT,CASSFEKGVNTEAFF
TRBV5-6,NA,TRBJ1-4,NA,TGTGCCAGCAGCTCGGCAACTAATGAAAAACTGTTTTTT,CASSSATNEKLFF
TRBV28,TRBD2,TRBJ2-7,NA,TGTGCCAGCAGTTCAGGGACTAGCGGCAGATACGAGCAGTACTTC,CASSSGTSGRYEQYF
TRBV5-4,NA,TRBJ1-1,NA,TGTGCCAGCAGCTTCGGGGGTACTGGGAACACTGAAGCTTTCTTT,CASSFGGTGNTEAFF
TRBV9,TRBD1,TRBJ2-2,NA,TGTGCCAGCAGCGCCAGACAGGGACCGGGCACCGGGGAGCTGTTTTTT,CASSARQGPGTGELFF
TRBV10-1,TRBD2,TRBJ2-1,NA,TGCGCCAGCAGGGTGCTAGCGGGAGTAGCAGGACTCTCCTACAATGAGCAGTTCTTC,CASRVLAGVAGLSYNEQFF
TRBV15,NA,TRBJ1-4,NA,TGTGCCACCAGCAGAGTGCGGGATGAAAAACTGTTTTTT,CATSRVRDEKLFF